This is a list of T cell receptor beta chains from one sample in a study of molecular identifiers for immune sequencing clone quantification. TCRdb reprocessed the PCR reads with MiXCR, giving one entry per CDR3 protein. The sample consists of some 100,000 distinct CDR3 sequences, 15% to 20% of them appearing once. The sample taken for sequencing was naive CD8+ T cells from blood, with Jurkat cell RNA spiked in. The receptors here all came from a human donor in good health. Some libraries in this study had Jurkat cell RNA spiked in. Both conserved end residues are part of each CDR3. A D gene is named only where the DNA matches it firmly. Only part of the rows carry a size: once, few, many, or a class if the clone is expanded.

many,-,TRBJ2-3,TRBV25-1,TGTGCCAGCAGTGGGACTTACACAGATACGCAGTATTTT,CASSGTYTDTQYF
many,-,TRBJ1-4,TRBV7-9,TGTGCCAGCAGAGACGTCCGGGGGGCGACTAATGAAAAACTGTTTTTT,CASRDVRGATNEKLFF
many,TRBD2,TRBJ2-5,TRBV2,TGTGCCAGCAGGGCTGGACTAGCGGGGCATCAAGAGACCCAGTACTTC,CASRAGLAGHQETQYF
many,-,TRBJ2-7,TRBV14,TGTGCCAGCAGCCCGCCTGGTACAGCCCTCTACGAGCAGTACTTC,CASSPPGTALYEQYF
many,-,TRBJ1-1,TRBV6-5,TGTGCCAGCAGTTATCACAGGGAGGGCACTGAAGCTTTCTTT,CASSYHREGTEAFF
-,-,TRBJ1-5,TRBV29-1,TGCAGCGTTGAACTTGTTTCTAGCACAGATACGCAGCATTTT,CSVELVSSTDTQHF
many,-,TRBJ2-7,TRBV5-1,TGCGCCAGCAGCTTGGGGGCCGCTAGTACCTACGAGCAGTACTTC,CASSLGAASTYEQYF
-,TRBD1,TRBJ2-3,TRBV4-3,TGCGCCAGCAGACAAGACAGGGCTAGCACAGATACGCAGTATTTT,CASRQDRASTDTQYF
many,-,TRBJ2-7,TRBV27,TGTGCCAGCAGTCCGGGGAGCTCCTACGAGCAGTACTTC,CASSPGSSYEQYF
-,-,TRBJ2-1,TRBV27,TGTGCCAGCAGTTTGGGGGTCGAGCAGTTCTTC,CASSLGVEQFF
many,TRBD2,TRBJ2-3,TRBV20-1,TGCAGTGCAACCCGGACTAGCCTTTCTCCAGATACGCAGTATTTT,CSATRTSLSPDTQYF
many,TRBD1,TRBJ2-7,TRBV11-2,TGTGCCAGCAGCTCCGGGCGGCAGGGGGCTGGCGAGCAGTACTTC,CASSSGRQGAGEQYF
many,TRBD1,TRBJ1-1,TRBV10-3,TGTGCCATCAGTGAGTCAAGCGCAGGGGGCACTGAAGCTTTCTTT,CAISESSAGGTEAFF
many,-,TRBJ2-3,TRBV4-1,TGCGCCAGCAGCCAAGTTCCGACAGATACGCAGTATTTT,CASSQVPTDTQYF
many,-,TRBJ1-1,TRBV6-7,TGTGCCAGCAGTTACTTCGGGGGTTCGAACACTGAAGCTTTCTTT,CASSYFGGSNTEAFF
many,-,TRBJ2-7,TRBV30,TGTGCCTGGAGTGCCCCTGCAGGGTACTACGAGCAGTACTTC,CAWSAPAGYYEQYF
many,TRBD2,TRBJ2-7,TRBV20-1,TGCAGTGCGAGCACTAGCGAACCCTACGAGCAGTACTTC,CSASTSEPYEQYF
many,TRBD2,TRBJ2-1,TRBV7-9,TGTGCCAGCAGCCTCGGGGGGGAGAATGAGCAGTTCTTC,CASSLGGENEQFF
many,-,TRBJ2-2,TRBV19,TGTGCCAGCCCCCGCCTCCATTGGAACACCGGGGAGCTGTTTTTT,CASPRLHWNTGELFF
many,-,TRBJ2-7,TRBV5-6,TGTGCCAGCAGCTTGGGTGGAGGGGGCTACGAGCAGTACTTC,CASSLGGGGYEQYF
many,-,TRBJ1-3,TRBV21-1,TGTGCCAGCAGCAAAACAGGGGGCACTGGAAACACCATATATTTT,CASSKTGGTGNTIYF
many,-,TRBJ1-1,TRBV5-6,TGTGCCAGCAGCTACGAGGCGTCAGGCAAGAGAGCTTTCTTT,CASSYEASGKRAFF
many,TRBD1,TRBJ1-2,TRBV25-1,TGTGCCAGCAGTGATCGTAGGACAGGGGTCGGCTATGGCTACACCTTC,CASSDRRTGVGYGYTF
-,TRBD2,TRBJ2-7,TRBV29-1,TGCAGCGTTTTGCGGGGGTACGGGCAGTACTTC,CSVLRGYGQYF
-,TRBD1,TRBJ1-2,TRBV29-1,TGCAGCGTTGGGGGACAGAGCTATGGCTACACCTTC,CSVGGQSYGYTF
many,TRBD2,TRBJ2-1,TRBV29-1,TGCAGCGTTAGTCCGGGGGGTTTGAATGAGCAGTTCTTC,CSVSPGGLNEQFF
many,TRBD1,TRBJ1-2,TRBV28,TGTGCCAGCAGCCCAGGGACAGGGGTTCGCTATGGCTACACCTTC,CASSPGTGVRYGYTF
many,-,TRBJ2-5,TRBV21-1,TGTGCCAGCAGCAAACGCCGGGGTTCGAGGGAGACCCAGTACTTC,CASSKRRGSRETQYF
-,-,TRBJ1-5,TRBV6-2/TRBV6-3,TGTGCCAGCAGTCCGTCGGGTAGCAATCAGCCCCAGCATTTT,CASSPSGSNQPQHF
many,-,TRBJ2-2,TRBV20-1,TGCAGTGCTAGGGACTCACTGAACACCGGGGAGCTGTTTTTT,CSARDSLNTGELFF
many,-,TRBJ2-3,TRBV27,TGTGCCAGCAGTTTAATTACGGGGGGCGCGGATATAGATACGCAGTATTTT,CASSLITGGADIDTQYF
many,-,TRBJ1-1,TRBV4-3,TGCGCCAGCAGCCTCACAGGGAACACTGAAGCTTTCTTT,CASSLTGNTEAFF
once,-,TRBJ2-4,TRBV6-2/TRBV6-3,TGTGCCAGCAGTTACGACTACGCCAAAAACATTCAGTACTTC,CASSYDYAKNIQYF
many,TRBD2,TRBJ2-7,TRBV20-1,TGCAGTGCTGTGACTAGCGGGAGGTACGAGCAGTACTTC,CSAVTSGRYEQYF
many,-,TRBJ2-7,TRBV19,TGTGCCAGTAGTATTGGTTCACAGTCCTCCTACGAGCAGTACTTC,CASSIGSQSSYEQYF
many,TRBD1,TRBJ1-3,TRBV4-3,TGCGCCAGCAGCCAAGATCGGGACAGGGGATCAGGAAACACCATATATTTT,CASSQDRDRGSGNTIYF
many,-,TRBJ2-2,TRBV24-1,TGTGCCACCAGTGATTTGCGGGACACCGGGGAGCTGTTTTTT,CATSDLRDTGELFF
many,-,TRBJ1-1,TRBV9,TGTGCCAGCAGCGCCTCGCGGACTGAAGCTTTCTTT,CASSASRTEAFF
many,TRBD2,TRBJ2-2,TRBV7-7,TGTGCCAGCAGCGAAAGACTAGCGGGGGGCCGTGACACCGGGGAGCTGTTTTTT,CASSERLAGGRDTGELFF
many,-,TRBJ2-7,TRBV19,TGTGCCAGTAGCACAGGGTCCTACGAGCAGTACTTC,CASSTGSYEQYF
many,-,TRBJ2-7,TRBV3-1,TGTGCCAGCAGCCAACCGGGACGGGCCTACGAGCAGTACTTC,CASSQPGRAYEQYF
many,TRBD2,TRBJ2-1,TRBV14,TGTGCCAGCAGCCAACTAGCGGGGGGGTTGAATGAGCAGTTCTTC,CASSQLAGGLNEQFF
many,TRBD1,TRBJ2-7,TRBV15,TGTGCCACCAGCGTACGACAGGGTACCTACGAGCAGTACTTC,CATSVRQGTYEQYF
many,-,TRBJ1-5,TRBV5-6,TGTGCCAGCAGCTTGTATTTGGTTGGAAGCAATCAGCCCCAGCATTTT,CASSLYLVGSNQPQHF
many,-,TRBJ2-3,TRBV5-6,TGTGCCAGCAGCTTTTCGAACACAGATACGCAGTATTTT,CASSFSNTDTQYF
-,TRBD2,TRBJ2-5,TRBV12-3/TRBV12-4,TGTGCCAGCAGCGTAGCACTAGCGCCTCAAGAGACCCAGTACTTC,CASSVALAPQETQYF
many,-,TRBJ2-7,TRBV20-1,TGCAGTGCTAACGACCGGGACGGCTTAAGATACGAGCAGTACTTC,CSANDRDGLRYEQYF
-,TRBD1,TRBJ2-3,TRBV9,TGTGCCAGCAGCGTAGACAGGGGATTCACAGATACGCAGTATTTT,CASSVDRGFTDTQYF
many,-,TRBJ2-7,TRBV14,TGTGCCAGCAGCCTACAGGGGAGGAACGAGCAGTACTTC,CASSLQGRNEQYF
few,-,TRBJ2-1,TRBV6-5,TGTGCCAGCAGTTTAGTGCGGTACAATGAGCAGTTCTTC,CASSLVRYNEQFF
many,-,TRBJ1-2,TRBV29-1,TGCAGCGTGACCGAAGTTTTTAACTATGGCTACACCTTC,CSVTEVFNYGYTF
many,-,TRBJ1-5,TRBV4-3,TGCGCCAGCAGCCAAGATGGCGGGAATCAGCCCCAGCATTTT,CASSQDGGNQPQHF
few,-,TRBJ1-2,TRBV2,TGTGCCAGCAGTCAGGACAGCCTAAACTATGGCTACACCTTC,CASSQDSLNYGYTF
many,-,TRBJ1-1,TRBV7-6,TGTGCCAGCAGCTTAGGGTCCTTTCCCGTTCGCACTGAAGCTTTCTTT,CASSLGSFPVRTEAFF
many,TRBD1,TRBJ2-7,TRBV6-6,TGTGCCAGCAGTTATGGGGACAGGTCCCACGAGCAGTACTTC,CASSYGDRSHEQYF
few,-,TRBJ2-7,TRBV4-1,TGCGCCAGCAGCCAAGAGGGTCAGGGGCTCTCCTACGAGCAGTACTTC,CASSQEGQGLSYEQYF
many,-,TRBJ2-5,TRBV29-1,TGCAGCGTTGTGGGAAACGAAGAGACCCAGTACTTC,CSVVGNEETQYF
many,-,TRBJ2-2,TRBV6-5,TGTGCCAGCAGTTACTCCACGACAGCCGTGGTCGGGGAGCTGTTTTTT,CASSYSTTAVVGELFF
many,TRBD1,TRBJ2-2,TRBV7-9,TGTGCCAGCAGCTTCACCCCCGGGACAGCGAACACCGGGGAGCTGTTTTTT,CASSFTPGTANTGELFF
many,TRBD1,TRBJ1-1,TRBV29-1,TGCGCAGGGGGAGGGGGGGAAGTGAACACTGAAGCTTTCTTT,CAGGGGEVNTEAFF